This T cell receptor (beta chain) was captured by sequencing in a study of T cell clonality in common variable immunodeficiency. Regarding the study as a whole: Reportedly, TCR beta sequences from common variable immunodeficiency showed fewer deletions and N-nucleotide insertions.

The CDR3 has 14 residues. J lost 7 bases, V lost 3 bases, and 6 bases had no gene match. Germline-derived CDR1 and CDR2 are SGHRS and YFSETQ. The table came from immunoSEQ multiplex PCR; TCRdb's copy has only in-frame clones and leaves some out. This sample carries more than 25,000 clones and no singletons, and 4% goes to the top ten. At least ten counts were recorded for this clone. Its antigen is unidentified. The CDR3 extends 3 residues past the end of the read, so its final part is completed from the germline J gene. Diagnosis required reduced IgG, IgA and/or IgM with specific antibody deficiency. CVID subjects were neither ill nor on immunomodulatory or immunosuppressive medication at sampling.

This chain joins TRBV5-1 and TRBJ1-1; TRBD1 matches at 10 bases. The sequence came from a human donor with common variable immunodeficiency. The specimen was peripheral blood mononuclear cells. CDR3 DNA (partial): TGCGCCAGCAGCTCGACAGGGGGCGGGTATGAA. Translation gives CASSSTGGGYE. The full CDR3 protein reads CASSSTGGGYEAFF.